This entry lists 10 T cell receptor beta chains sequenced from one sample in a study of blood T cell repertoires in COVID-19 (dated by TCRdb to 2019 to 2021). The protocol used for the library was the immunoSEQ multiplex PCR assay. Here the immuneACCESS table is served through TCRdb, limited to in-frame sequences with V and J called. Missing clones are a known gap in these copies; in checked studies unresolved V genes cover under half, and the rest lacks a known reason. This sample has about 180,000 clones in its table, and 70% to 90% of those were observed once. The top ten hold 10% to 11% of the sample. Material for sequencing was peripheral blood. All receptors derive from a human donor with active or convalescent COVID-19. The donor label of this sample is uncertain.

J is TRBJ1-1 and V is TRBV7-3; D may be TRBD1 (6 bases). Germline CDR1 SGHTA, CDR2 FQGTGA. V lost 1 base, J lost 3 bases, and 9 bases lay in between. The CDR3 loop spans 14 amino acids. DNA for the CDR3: TGTGCCAGCAGCTTAAACAGGGTTGACACTGAAGCTTTCTTT. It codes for CASSLNRVDTEAFF.

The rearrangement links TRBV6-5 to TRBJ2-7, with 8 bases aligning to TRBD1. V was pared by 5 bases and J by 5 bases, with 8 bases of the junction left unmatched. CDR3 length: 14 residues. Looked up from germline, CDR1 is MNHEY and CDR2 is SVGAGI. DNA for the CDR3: TGTGCCAGCAGTAGATCCGGGACAGGCCACGAGCAGTACTTC. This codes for CASSRSGTGHEQYF.

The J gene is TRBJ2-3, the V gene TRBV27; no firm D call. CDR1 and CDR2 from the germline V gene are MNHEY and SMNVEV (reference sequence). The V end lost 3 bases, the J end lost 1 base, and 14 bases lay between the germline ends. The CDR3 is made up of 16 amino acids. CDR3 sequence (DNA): TGTGCCAGCAGTTTTTACCCAGGCTACGGCACAGATACGCAGTATTTT. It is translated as CASSFYPGYGTDTQYF.

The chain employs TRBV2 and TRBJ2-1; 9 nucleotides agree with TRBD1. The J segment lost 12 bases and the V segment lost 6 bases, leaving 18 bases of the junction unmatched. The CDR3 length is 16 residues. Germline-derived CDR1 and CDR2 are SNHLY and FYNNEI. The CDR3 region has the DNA TGTGCCAGCAGGATACAGACAGGGGGGACCACGATTGGGCAGTTCTTC. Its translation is CASRIQTGGTTIGQFF.

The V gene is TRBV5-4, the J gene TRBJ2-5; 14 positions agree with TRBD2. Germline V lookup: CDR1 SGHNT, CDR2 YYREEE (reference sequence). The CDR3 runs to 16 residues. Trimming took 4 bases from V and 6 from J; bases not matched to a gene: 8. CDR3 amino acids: CASSPTTSGGAKTQYF. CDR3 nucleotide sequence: TGTGCCAGCAGCCCTACGACTAGCGGGGGGGCGAAGACCCAGTACTTC.

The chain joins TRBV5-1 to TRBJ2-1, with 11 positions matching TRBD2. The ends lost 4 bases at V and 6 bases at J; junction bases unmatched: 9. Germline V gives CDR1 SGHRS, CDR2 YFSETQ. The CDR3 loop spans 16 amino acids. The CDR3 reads CASSPELAGGGNEQFF. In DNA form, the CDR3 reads TGCGCCAGCAGCCCGGAGCTAGCGGGGGGCGGCAATGAGCAGTTCTTC.

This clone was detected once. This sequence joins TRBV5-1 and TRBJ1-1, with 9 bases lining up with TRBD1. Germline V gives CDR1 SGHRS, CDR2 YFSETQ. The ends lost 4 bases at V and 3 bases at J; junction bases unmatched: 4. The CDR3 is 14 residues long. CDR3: CASSGQGRDTEAFF. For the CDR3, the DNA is TGCGCCAGCAGCGGACAGGGGAGAGACACTGAAGCTTTCTTT. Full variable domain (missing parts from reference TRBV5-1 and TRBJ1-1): KAGVTQTPRYLIKTRGQQVTLSCSPISGHRSVSWYQQTPGQGLQFLFEYFSETQRNKGNFPGRFSGRQFSNSRSEMNVSTLELGDSALYLCASSGQGRDTEAFFGQGTRLTVV.

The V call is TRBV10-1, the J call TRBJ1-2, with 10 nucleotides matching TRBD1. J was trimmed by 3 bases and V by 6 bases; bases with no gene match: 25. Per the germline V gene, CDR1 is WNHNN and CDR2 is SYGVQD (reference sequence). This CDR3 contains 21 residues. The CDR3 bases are TGCGCCAGCAGGAATAACGAGACGGGACAGGGGAGCCTATACTCATACTATGGCTACACCTTC. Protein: CASRNNETGQGSLYSYYGYTF.

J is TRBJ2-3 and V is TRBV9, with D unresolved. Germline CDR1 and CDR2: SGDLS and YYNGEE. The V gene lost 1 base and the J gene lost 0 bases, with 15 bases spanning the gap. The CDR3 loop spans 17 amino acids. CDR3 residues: CASSVTNNYPSTDTQYF. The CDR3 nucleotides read TGTGCCAGCAGCGTAACAAACAATTACCCTAGCACAGATACGCAGTATTTT. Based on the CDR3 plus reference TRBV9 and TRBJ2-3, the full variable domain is DSGVTQTPKHLITATGQRVTLRCSPRSGDLSVYWYQQSLDQGLQFLIQYYNGEERAKGNILERFSAQQFPDLHSELNLSSLELGDSALYFCASSVTNNYPSTDTQYFGPGTRLTVL.

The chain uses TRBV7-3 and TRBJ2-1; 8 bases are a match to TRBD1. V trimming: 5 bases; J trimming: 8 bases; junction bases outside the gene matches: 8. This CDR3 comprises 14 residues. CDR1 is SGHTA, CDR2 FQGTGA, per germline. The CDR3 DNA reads TGTGCCAGCAGCCAGGACAGGGATAACGATGAGCAGTTCTTC. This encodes CASSQDRDNDEQFF.